The 23 T cell receptor beta chains below all came from one sample that was sequenced in a study of CD8 T cells in Susac syndrome. The RNA input was roughly 0.45 to 1 ug, and it was reverse transcribed with random hexamers. MiXCR, applied by TCRdb to the immunoSEQ multiplex PCR reads, yields one record per CDR3 protein. The profile shows around 200,000 distinct CDR3 sequences, roughly 94% of them singletons. The sequencing input was CD4+ T cells from PBMCs. Receptor source: a human donor with Susac syndrome.

The CDR3, as DNA: TGTGCCAGCAGCCCCCCCTCGAGTTTGGGTGAGCAGTTCTTC. Encoded protein: CASSPPSSLGEQFF. This chain connects TRBV7-2 to TRBJ2-1; no clear D. CDR3 length equals 14 residues. Germline CDR1 and CDR2: SGHTA and FQGNSA. V was cut by 5 bases and J by 9 bases, with 17 bases left in between.

The V and J genes are TRBV29-1 and TRBJ1-2; TRBD1 matches at 7 bases. Germline-derived CDR1 and CDR2 are SQVTM and ANQGSEA. The trim removed 3 bases at V and 2 bases at J, leaving 6 bases unmatched. The CDR3 spans 14 residues. CDR3 amino acids: CSVDTGAKNYGYTF. In nucleotides, the CDR3 is TGCAGCGTTGACACAGGGGCGAAGAACTATGGCTACACCTTC.

The J gene is TRBJ2-7, the V gene TRBV19, with TRBD2 identical over 8 bases. V was pared by 5 bases and J by 5 bases, with 8 bases of the junction left unmatched. This CDR3 is 14 amino acids long. Germline loops: CDR1 LNHDA, CDR2 SQIVND (reference sequence). The CDR3 loop reads CASSGQRGSHEQYF. In DNA, the CDR3 is TGTGCCAGTAGTGGGCAGCGGGGGTCCCACGAGCAGTACTTC.

V usage is TRBV6-5 and J usage is TRBJ2-5; 9 nucleotides match TRBD1. Trimming took 0 bases from V and 4 from J; bases not matched to a gene: 6. The CDR3 contains 16 residues. CDR1 is MNHEY and CDR2 is SVGAGI in the germline V gene. The CDR3 is CASSYSGQGIGETQYF. The DNA of the CDR3 is TGTGCCAGCAGTTACTCCGGACAGGGGATAGGAGAGACCCAGTACTTC.

The chain carries TRBV7-2 and TRBJ2-4; 13 nucleotides match TRBD2. V dropped 5 bases and J dropped 1; count of bases not matched to a gene: 8. Germline CDR1 is SGHTA and CDR2 is FQGNSA. There are 18 residues in the CDR3. The CDR3 here is CASSPRGTSGNAKNIQYF. The CDR3 nucleotides are TGTGCCAGCAGCCCAAGAGGGACTAGCGGGAACGCCAAAAACATTCAGTACTTC.

The DNA for the CDR3 is TGTGCCAGCAGAGAACACCTCACCGGGGAGCTGTTTTTT. Its translation is CASREHLTGELFF. The gene calls are TRBV12-3 or TRBV12-4 and TRBJ2-2; no clear D gene. The length of the CDR3 is 13 residues. The V gene lost 6 bases and the J gene lost 4 bases, with 9 bases spanning the gap.

The chain uses TRBV15 and TRBJ1-1, with D perhaps matching TRBD1 (5 bases). The CDR3 length is 15 residues. V lost 0 bases and J 11 bases, leaving 19 bases between the germline ends. In germline, CDR1 is LNHNV, CDR2 YYDKDF (reference sequence). The CDR3 DNA is TGTGCCACCAGCAGAGATAGTGGGGGACGGGCGCGGGCTTTCTTT. It translates to CATSRDSGGRARAFF.

This chain links TRBV23-1 with TRBJ2-1; 16 bases match TRBD2. TRBV23-1 is designated an ORF whose function remains uncertain. With 3 bases clipped from V and 2 bases from J, the junction kept 10 bases outside the gene matches. This CDR3 contains 20 residues. CDR3 sequence (DNA): TGCGCCAGCAGTCAGCCCTCCGGGACTAGCGGGGGGGGGACCTACAATGAGCAGTTCTTC. This translates into CASSQPSGTSGGGTYNEQFF.

The chain combines TRBV27 with TRBJ2-5; 9 positions match TRBD1. This CDR3 is built from 14 residues. In germline, CDR1 is MNHEY, CDR2 SMNVEV (reference sequence). After removal of 5 bases from V and 5 bases from J, the junction contained 6 bases not matched to a gene. CDR3 protein: CASSIDRGAETQYF. In nucleotides, the CDR3 is TGTGCCAGCAGTATTGACAGGGGGGCGGAGACCCAGTACTTC.

The V gene is TRBV7-9, the J gene TRBJ2-5; D is unresolved. Trimming left V 1 base short and J 5 bases short, with 11 bases between. This CDR3 comprises 14 residues. Germline CDR1 is SEHNR and CDR2 is FQNEAQ (reference sequence). CDR3 region: CASSLVSALETQYF. DNA for the CDR3: TGTGCCAGCAGCTTAGTGTCAGCACTTGAGACCCAGTACTTC.

The chain uses TRBV7-2 and TRBJ1-4; D may be TRBD1 (6 bases). The ends were cut back, 5 bases at V and 5 bases at J, with 15 bases in the middle. This CDR3 contains 15 residues. Germline CDR1 is SGHTA and CDR2 is FQGNSA. The DNA of the CDR3 is TGTGCCAGCAGCCTAAATCGGGGGGCGAATGAAAAACTGTTTTTT. It encodes CASSLNRGANEKLFF.

The gene calls are TRBV18 and TRBJ1-2; the D is unclear. Trimming stripped 3 bases from V and 5 bases from J, with 16 bases between. Germline V gene data show CDR1 as KGHSH and CDR2 as LQKENI. This CDR3 spans 15 amino acids. The CDR3 DNA follows: TGTGCCAGCTCACCCGGGCGTCCGGCTGTTTATGGCTACACCTTC. Encoded protein: CASSPGRPAVYGYTF.

In this sample, this clonotype turned up once. V usage is TRBV19 and J usage is TRBJ1-1; D gene uncertain. Trimming cost V 1 base and J 7 bases, with 10 bases left between them. The length of the CDR3 is 13 residues. Germline loops: CDR1 LNHDA, CDR2 SQIVND (reference sequence). The CDR3 DNA reads TGTGCCAGTAGTATAGGACGGAACCTTGAAGCTTTCTTT. Protein: CASSIGRNLEAFF.

This rearrangement joins TRBV4-3 to TRBJ1-1; 12 nucleotides match TRBD1. The CDR3 contains 17 residues. Trimming took 1 base from V and 11 from J; bases not matched to a gene: 14. Germline V gene lookup returns CDR1 LGHNA and CDR2 YSLEER. The CDR3 DNA reads as TGCGCCAGCAGCCAAGCCTTCCCTTCCGGGACAGGGGGCGCGGCTTTCTTT. It encodes CASSQAFPSGTGGAAFF.

The gene calls are TRBV27 and TRBJ1-2, with unresolved D. The CDR3 consists of 11 residues. CDR1 MNHEY and CDR2 SMNVEV come from the germline V gene (reference sequence). Deletions cut 10 bases from V and 6 bases from J, with 12 bases between. The CDR3 DNA follows: TGTGCCACCCAAAACCCGGATGGCTACACCTTC. Its protein product is CATQNPDGYTF.

The rearrangement links TRBV7-2 to TRBJ2-2; no definite D call. Germline-derived CDR1 and CDR2 are SGHTA and FQGNSA. The CDR3 length is 13 residues. The V and J ends lost 8 bases and 7 bases respectively, with 14 bases between them. The CDR3 loop reads CASRALGNGELFF. DNA for the CDR3: TGTGCCAGCCGCGCCCTGGGCAACGGGGAGCTGTTTTTT.

This clonotype appeared a single time. This chain links TRBV12-3 or TRBV12-4 with TRBJ2-4; 8 nucleotides agree with TRBD2. The V segment lost 2 bases and the J segment 2 bases; nucleotides outside the gene matches: 5. The CDR3 contains 16 residues. CDR3 sequence (DNA): TGTGCCAGCAGTTTAAGCGGGAGTGAATCCAAAAACATTCAGTACTTC. Residues: CASSLSGSESKNIQYF.

The chain is built from TRBV11-2 and TRBJ1-2, with a tentative D call TRBD1 (5 bases). There are 15 residues in the CDR3. The germline gives CDR1 SGHAT, CDR2 FQNNGV. V lost 1 base and J lost 4, with 13 bases in between. The CDR3 DNA reads as TGTGCCAGCAGCTTAGGGGGCCGGTACGGCTATGGCTACACCTTC. Residues: CASSLGGRYGYGYTF.

V is TRBV9 and J is TRBJ1-2; D might be TRBD1 (6 bases). CDR3 length: 14 residues. CDR1 is SGDLS and CDR2 is YYNGEE in the germline V gene. V was shortened by 3 bases and J by 4 bases, with 13 bases between the two germline ends. The DNA for the CDR3 is TGTGCCAGCAGCGAGGGGGGCGCCAGCTATGGCTACACCTTC. Encoded protein: CASSEGGASYGYTF.

J is TRBJ2-2 and V is TRBV2; tentative D call: TRBD1 (6 bases). This CDR3 comprises 14 residues. In germline, CDR1 is SNHLY, CDR2 FYNNEI. Between the trimmed V and J ends, which lost 9 bases and 2 bases, there was a span of 13 bases. This chain's CDR3 is CASRWTVNTGELFF. The DNA of the CDR3 is TGTGCCAGTAGGTGGACAGTTAACACCGGGGAGCTGTTTTTT.

The V call is TRBV2, the J call TRBJ2-7, with D perhaps matching TRBD2 (6 bases). CDR1 is SNHLY and CDR2 is FYNNEI in the germline V gene. V dropped 7 bases and J dropped 3 bases, with 13 bases sitting between them. The CDR3 has 13 amino acids. CDR3 sequence: CASTLGTFYEQYF. CDR3 coding DNA: TGTGCCAGCACCCTTGGGACTTTCTACGAGCAGTACTTC.

The CDR3 here is CSVVGEQMNTEAFF. In DNA, the CDR3 is TGCAGCGTTGTTGGAGAGCAGATGAACACTGAAGCTTTCTTT. The chain uses TRBV29-1 and TRBJ1-1; the D is unclear. Germline V gene data show CDR1 as SQVTM and CDR2 as ANQGSEA. The CDR3 is 14 amino acids. V lost 4 bases to trimming and J lost 0 bases, with 12 bases between them.

The chain recombines TRBV15 with TRBJ1-5; no firm D call. V lost 0 bases and J 6 bases, leaving 9 bases between the germline ends. This CDR3 has 14 residues. Germline V gene sequence: CDR1 LNHNV, CDR2 YYDKDF (reference sequence). Written as DNA, the CDR3 is TGTGCCACCAGCAGAGATCGGAGACTTCAGCCCCAGCATTTT. Protein: CATSRDRRLQPQHF.